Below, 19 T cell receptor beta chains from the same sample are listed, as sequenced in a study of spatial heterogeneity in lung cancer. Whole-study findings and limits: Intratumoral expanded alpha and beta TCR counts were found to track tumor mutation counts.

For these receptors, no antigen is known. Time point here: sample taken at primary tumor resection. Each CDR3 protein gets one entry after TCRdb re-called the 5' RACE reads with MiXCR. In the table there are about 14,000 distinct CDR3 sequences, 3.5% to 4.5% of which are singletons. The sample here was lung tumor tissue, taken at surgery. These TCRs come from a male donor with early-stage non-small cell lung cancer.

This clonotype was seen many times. The CDR3: CASSEWDTQYF. DNA of the CDR3: TGTGCCAGCAGTGAGTGGGATACGCAGTATTTT. V and J are TRBV6-1 and TRBJ2-3; D is uncertain. Trimming shortened V by 3 bases and J by 6 bases, and 4 bases separated the two germline ends. Germline assignment: CDR1 MNHNS and CDR2 SASEGT. The length of the CDR3 is 11 residues.

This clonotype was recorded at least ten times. CDR3 bases: TGTGCCACTTCTTTAGCGGGAGGGCCCTCCTACGAGCAGTACTTC. Protein sequence: CATSLAGGPSYEQYF. The chain recombines TRBV19 with TRBJ2-7, with TRBD2 matching over 11 bases. Germline assignment: CDR1 LNHDA and CDR2 SQIVND (reference sequence). This CDR3 has 15 residues. V dropped 10 bases and J dropped 0; count of bases not matched to a gene: 8.

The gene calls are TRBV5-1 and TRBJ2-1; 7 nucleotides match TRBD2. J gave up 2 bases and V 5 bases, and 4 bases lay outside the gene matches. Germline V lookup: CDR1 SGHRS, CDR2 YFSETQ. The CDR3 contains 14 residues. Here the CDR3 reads CASRAGETYNEQFF. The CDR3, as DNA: TGCGCCAGCAGGGCGGGGGAAACCTACAATGAGCAGTTCTTC.

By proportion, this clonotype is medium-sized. Here the CDR3 reads CASSDTGGKETQYF. DNA of the CDR3: TGTGCCAGCAGTGACACAGGGGGCAAAGAGACCCAGTACTTC. The chain has TRBV2 and TRBJ2-5, with TRBD1 matching 9 bases. CDR3 length: 14 amino acids. J lost 3 bases, V lost 3 bases, and 2 bases had no gene match. CDR1 is SNHLY and CDR2 is FYNNEI in the germline V gene.

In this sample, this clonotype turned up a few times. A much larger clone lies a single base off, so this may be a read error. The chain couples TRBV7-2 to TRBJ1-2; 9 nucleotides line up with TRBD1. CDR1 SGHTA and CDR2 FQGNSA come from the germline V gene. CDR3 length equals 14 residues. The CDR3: CASSQDRGTRGYNF. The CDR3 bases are TGTGCCAGCAGCCAGGACAGGGGAACCCGTGGCTACAACTTC. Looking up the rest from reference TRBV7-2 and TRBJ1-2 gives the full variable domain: GAGVSQSPSNKVTEKGKDVELRCDPISGHTALYWYRQSLGQGLEFLIYFQGNSAPDKSGLPSDRFSAERTGGSVSTLTIQRTQQEDSAVYLCASSQDRGTRGYNFGSGTRLTVV.

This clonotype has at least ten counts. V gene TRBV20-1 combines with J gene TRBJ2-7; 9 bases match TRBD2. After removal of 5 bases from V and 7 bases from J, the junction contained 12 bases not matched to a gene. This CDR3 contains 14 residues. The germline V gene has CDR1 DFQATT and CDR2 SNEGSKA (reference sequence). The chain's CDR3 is CSAGNSGGAGEQYV. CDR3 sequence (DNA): TGCAGTGCTGGCAATAGCGGGGGCGCGGGGGAGCAGTACGTC.

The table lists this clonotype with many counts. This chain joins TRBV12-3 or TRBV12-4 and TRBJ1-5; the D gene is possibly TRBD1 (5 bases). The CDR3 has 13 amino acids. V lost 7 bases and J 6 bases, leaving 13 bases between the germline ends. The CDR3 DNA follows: TGTGCCAGCAACTCCGGGGGGGGTCAGCCCCAGCATTTT. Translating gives CASNSGGGQPQHF.

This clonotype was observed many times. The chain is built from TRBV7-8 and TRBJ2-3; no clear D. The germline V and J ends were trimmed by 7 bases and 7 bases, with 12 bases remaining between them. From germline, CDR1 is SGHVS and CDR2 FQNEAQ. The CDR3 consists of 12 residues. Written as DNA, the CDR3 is TGTGCCAGCACCCAAGATGGAAATACGCAGTATTTT. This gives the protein CASTQDGNTQYF.

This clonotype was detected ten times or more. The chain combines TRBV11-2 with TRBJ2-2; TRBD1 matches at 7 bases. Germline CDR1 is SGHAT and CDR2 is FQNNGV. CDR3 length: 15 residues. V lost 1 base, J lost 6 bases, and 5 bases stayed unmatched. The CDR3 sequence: CASSLGGGAAGELFF. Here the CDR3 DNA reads TGTGCCAGCAGCTTAGGAGGGGGCGCGGCCGGGGAGCTGTTTTTT.

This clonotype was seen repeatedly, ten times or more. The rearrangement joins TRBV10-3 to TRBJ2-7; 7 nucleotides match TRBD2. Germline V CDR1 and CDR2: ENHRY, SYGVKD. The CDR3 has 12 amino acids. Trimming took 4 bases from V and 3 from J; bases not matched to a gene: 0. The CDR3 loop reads CAISGEGYEQYV. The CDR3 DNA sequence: TGTGCCATCAGTGGGGAGGGCTACGAGCAGTACGTC.

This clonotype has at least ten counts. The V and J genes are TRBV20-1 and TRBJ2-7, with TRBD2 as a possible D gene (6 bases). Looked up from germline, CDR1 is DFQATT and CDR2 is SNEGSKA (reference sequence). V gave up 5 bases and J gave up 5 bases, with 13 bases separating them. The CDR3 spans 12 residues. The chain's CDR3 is CSAYGRGNEQYF. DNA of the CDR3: TGCAGTGCTTATGGGCGGGGTAACGAGCAGTACTTC.

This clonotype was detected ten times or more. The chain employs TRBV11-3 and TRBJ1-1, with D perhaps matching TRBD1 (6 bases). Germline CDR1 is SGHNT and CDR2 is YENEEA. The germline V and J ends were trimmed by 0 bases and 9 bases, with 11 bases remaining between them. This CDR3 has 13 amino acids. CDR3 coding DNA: TGTGCCAGCAGCTTAGAAGCCTGGGACAAAGCTTTCTTT. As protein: CASSLEAWDKAFF.

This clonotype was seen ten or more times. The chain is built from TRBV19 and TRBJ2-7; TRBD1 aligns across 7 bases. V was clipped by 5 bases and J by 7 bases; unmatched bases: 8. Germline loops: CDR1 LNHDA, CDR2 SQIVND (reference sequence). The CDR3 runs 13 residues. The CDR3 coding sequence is TGTGCCAGTAGTCGCGCCACAGGGGTTGAGCAGTACTTC. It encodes CASSRATGVEQYF.

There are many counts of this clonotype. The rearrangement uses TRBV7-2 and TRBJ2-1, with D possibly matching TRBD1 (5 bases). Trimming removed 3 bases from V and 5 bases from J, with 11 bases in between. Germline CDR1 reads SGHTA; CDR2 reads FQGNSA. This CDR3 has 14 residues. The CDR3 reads CASSFDSTNNEQFF. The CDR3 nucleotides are TGTGCCAGCAGCTTTGACAGTACTAACAATGAGCAGTTCTTC.

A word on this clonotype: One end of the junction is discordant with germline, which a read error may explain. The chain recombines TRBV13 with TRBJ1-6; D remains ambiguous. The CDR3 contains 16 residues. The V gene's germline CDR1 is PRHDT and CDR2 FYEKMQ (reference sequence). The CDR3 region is CASSIHSGQDNSPLHF. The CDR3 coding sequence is TGTGCCAGCAGCATCCACTCCGGGCAGGATAACTCACCCCTCCACTTT.

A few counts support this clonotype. CDR3 amino acids: CSVVLAGGIRWDEQFF. As DNA, the CDR3 is TGCAGCGTTGTCTTAGCGGGGGGGATCCGGTGGGATGAGCAGTTCTTC. The gene calls are TRBV29-1 and TRBJ2-1; 11 bases are shared with TRBD2. The germline V gene encodes CDR1 SQVTM and CDR2 ANQGSEA. The J segment lost 8 bases and the V segment lost 4 bases, leaving 13 bases of the junction unmatched. This CDR3 contains 16 residues.

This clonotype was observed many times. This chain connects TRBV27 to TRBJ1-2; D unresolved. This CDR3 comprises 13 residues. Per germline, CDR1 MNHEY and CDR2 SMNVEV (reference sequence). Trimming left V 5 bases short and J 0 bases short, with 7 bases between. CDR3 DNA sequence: TGTGCCAGCAGTCCCCGGACTAACTATGGCTACACCTTC. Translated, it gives CASSPRTNYGYTF.

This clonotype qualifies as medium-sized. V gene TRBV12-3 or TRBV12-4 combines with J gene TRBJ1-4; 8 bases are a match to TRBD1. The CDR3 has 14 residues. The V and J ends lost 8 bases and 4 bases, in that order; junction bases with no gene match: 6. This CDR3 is CASLGTGRNEKLFF. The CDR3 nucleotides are TGTGCCAGCTTAGGGACAGGCCGTAATGAAAAACTGTTTTTT.

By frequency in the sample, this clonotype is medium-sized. The CDR3 reads CASSKTGTRGVGSGYTF. CDR3 sequence (DNA): TGTGCCAGCAGCAAAACAGGTACCAGGGGAGTTGGAAGTGGCTACACCTTC. V is TRBV7-9 and J is TRBJ1-2; TRBD1 might be the D (6 bases). The V end was cut by 5 bases, the J end by 7 bases, with 26 bases between. Germline V CDR1 and CDR2: SEHNR, FQNEAQ (reference sequence). The length of the CDR3 is 17 residues.